A selection of T cell receptor beta chains follows, all from one sample in a study of a mutant IDH1 vaccine in newly diagnosed glioma. Assay: immunoSEQ multiplex PCR; the TCRdb copy retains only in-frame clones and omits some. The data hold 75,000 to 100,000 clones, with 70% to 90% observed a single time. Sequences were derived from PBMCs, sampled from a glioma patient treated with radiotherapy, temozolomide or both. These receptors all stem from a woman aged 50 to 65 with glioma. CDR3s include the opening cysteine and the closing phenylalanine or tryptophan. The order of the fields is D gene, V gene, J gene, clone size, CDR3 DNA, CDR3 protein. A D gene is named only where the DNA matches it firmly. A row's size may be missing; if present it is once, few, many or a size class.

>NA|TRBV6-1|TRBJ1-4|NA
TGTGCCAGCAGTGAACTACGTGGTAATGAAAAACTGTTTTTT
CASSELRGNEKLFF
>NA|TRBV9|TRBJ2-1|once
TGTGCCAGCAGCGTATATCTAGCGCCTAACAATGAGCAGTTCTTC
CASSVYLAPNNEQFF
>NA|TRBV6-5|TRBJ2-7|NA
TGTGCCAGCAGTTACAGAGGGTACGATTCCTACGAGCAGTACTTC
CASSYRGYDSYEQYF
>TRBD1|TRBV6-6|TRBJ1-1|NA
TGTGCCAGCAGTTACTCGACAGGGACCACTGAAGCTTTCTTT
CASSYSTGTTEAFF
>NA|TRBV4-1|TRBJ2-1|few
TGCGCCAGCAGCCATGTTCTAGCTCGAACCTACAATGAGCAGTTCTTC
CASSHVLARTYNEQFF
>TRBD1|TRBV7-6|TRBJ2-7|NA
TGTGCCAGCAGCCCGGGACAGTTTAGCGACTATTCGAGCCACGAGCAGTACTTC
CASSPGQFSDYSSHEQYF
>TRBD1|TRBV4-1|TRBJ2-7|NA
TGCGCCAGCAGCCCTAGCTGGGACAGAACTTACGAGCAGTACTTC
CASSPSWDRTYEQYF
>NA|TRBV5-1|TRBJ1-2|NA
TGCGCCAGCAGCCCCGACAGCCACTATGGCTACACCTTC
CASSPDSHYGYTF
>TRBD2|TRBV7-3|TRBJ2-3|NA
TGTGCCAGCAGCCCTCTGGCGGGAGGGCCGGGTACGCAGTATTTT
CASSPLAGGPGTQYF
>TRBD2|TRBV11-2|TRBJ2-7|once
TGTGCCAGCAGCTTAACCTTACTAGCGGGAGAGGAGCAGTACTTC
CASSLTLLAGEEQYF
>NA|TRBV7-9|TRBJ2-7|NA
TGTGCCAGCAGCCATACCGATACGTCCTACGAGCAGTACTTC
CASSHTDTSYEQYF
>TRBD2|TRBV30|TRBJ2-3|NA
TGTGCCTGGAGTAGGGGACTAGCGAGCGCAGATACGCAGTATTTT
CAWSRGLASADTQYF
>TRBD2|TRBV9|TRBJ2-5|NA
TGTGCCAGCAGCGGGGGAGGGCCCCAAGAGACCCAGTACTTC
CASSGGGPQETQYF
>NA|TRBV27|TRBJ2-7|NA
TGTGCCAGCAGTTTATCTGCAGGGATAAAGACCTACGAGCAGTACTTC
CASSLSAGIKTYEQYF
>NA|TRBV4-2|TRBJ1-6|NA
TGTGCCAGCAGCCAAGAGGCCAGTCGGGCGGCACCCCTCCACTTT
CASSQEASRAAPLHF
>NA|TRBV18|TRBJ2-5|NA
TGTGCCAGCTCACCAAGGGGAATAGAGACCCAGTACTTC
CASSPRGIETQYF
>TRBD1|TRBV10-3|TRBJ2-1|NA
TGTGCCATCAGTAACAGGGGTGGCGATGAGCAGTTCTTC
CAISNRGGDEQFF
>NA|TRBV30|TRBJ1-1|NA
TGTGCCTGGAGTGTACGGGAGTACACTGAAGCTTTCTTT
CAWSVREYTEAFF
>NA|TRBV27|TRBJ1-4|NA
TGTGCCAGCAGTTCCAACAGGGTGGGTAATGAAAAACTGTTTTTT
CASSSNRVGNEKLFF
>TRBD1|TRBV27|TRBJ1-1|few
TGTGCCAGCAGTGAGGACAGGGACACTGAAGCTTTCTTT
CASSEDRDTEAFF
>NA|TRBV4-2|TRBJ2-7|NA
TGTGCCAGCAGCCAAGAAGGCGCATACGAGCAGTACTTC
CASSQEGAYEQYF
>NA|TRBV5-1|TRBJ2-3|NA
TGCGCCAGCAGCCCACAGGGGAGGGATGGCACAGATACGCAGTATTTT
CASSPQGRDGTDTQYF
>NA|TRBV7-9|TRBJ2-7|NA
TGTGCCAGCAGCTATACAGGGTCGGCCTACGAGCAGTACTTC
CASSYTGSAYEQYF
>TRBD1|TRBV28|TRBJ2-7|NA
TGTGCCAGCAGGGACAGGTACTACGAGCAGTACTTC
CASRDRYYEQYF
>NA|TRBV7-8|TRBJ1-4|NA
TGTGCCAGCAGCTTAGCAGAGGGTCTTTGGGAAAAACTGTTTTTT
CASSLAEGLWEKLFF
>NA|TRBV11-2|TRBJ2-1|once
TGTGCCAGCAGCTTAGATCCCCTACTAGGGAATGAGCAGTTCTTC
CASSLDPLLGNEQFF